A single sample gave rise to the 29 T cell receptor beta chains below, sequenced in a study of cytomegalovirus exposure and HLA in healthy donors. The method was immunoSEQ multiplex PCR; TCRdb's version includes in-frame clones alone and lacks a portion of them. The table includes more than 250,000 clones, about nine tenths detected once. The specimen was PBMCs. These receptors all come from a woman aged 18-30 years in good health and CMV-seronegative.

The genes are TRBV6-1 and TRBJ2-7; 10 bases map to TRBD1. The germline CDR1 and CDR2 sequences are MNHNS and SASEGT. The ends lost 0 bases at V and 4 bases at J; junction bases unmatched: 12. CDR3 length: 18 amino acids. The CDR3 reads CASSEALRTGGRLYEQYF. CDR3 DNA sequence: TGTGCCAGCAGTGAAGCGCTGAGGACAGGGGGTCGCCTTTACGAGCAGTACTTC.

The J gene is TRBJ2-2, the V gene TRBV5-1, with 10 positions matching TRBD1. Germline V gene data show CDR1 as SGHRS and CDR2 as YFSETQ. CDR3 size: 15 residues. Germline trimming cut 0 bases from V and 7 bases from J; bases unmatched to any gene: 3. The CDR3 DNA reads TGCGCCAGCAGCTTGGGACAGGGGGCGAACGGGGAGCTGTTTTTT. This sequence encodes CASSLGQGANGELFF.

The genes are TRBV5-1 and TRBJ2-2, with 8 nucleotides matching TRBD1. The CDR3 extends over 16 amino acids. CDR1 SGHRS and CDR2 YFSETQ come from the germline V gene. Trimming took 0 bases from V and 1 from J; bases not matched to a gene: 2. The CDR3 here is CASSLETGGNTGELFF. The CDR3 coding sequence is TGCGCCAGCAGCTTGGAAACAGGGGGGAACACCGGGGAGCTGTTTTTT.

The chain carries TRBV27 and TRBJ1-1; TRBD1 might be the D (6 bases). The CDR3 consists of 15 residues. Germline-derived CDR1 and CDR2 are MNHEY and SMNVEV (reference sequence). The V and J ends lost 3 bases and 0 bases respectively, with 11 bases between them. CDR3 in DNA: TGTGCCAGCAGTTTGGGGGCGCTTATGAACACTGAAGCTTTCTTT. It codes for CASSLGALMNTEAFF.

The DNA for the CDR3 is TGTGCCAGCGCAAGCTTGGTCTGGCAGGGGAAGAACACTGAAGCTTTCTTT. Its translation: CASASLVWQGKNTEAFF. The chain couples TRBV2 to TRBJ1-1; D is perhaps TRBD1 (6 bases). Per the germline V gene, CDR1 is SNHLY and CDR2 is FYNNEI. This CDR3 is built from 17 residues. Trimming removed 8 bases at V and 1 base at J, with 23 bases between.

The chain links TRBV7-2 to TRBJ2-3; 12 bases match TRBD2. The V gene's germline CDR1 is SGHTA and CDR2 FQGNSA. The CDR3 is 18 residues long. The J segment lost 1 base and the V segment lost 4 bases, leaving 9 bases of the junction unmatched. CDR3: CASSSASGRDLGTDTQYF. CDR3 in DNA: TGTGCCAGCAGCTCGGCTAGCGGGAGGGATCTCGGCACAGATACGCAGTATTTT.

The DNA for the CDR3 is TGTGCCAGCAGCTTACTGTCAGACAATGAGCAGTTCTTC. It yields the protein CASSLLSDNEQFF. V gene TRBV7-3 combines with J gene TRBJ2-1; D is ambiguous. The CDR3 is 13 amino acids. CDR1 is SGHTA, CDR2 FQGTGA, per germline. Trimming cost V 2 bases and J 5 bases, with 7 bases left between them.

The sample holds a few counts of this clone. The CDR3 DNA reads TGTGCTAGTGGTTTGTGGGCTAACCGGGACAGGGGATCGGGGGCCAACGTCCTGACTTTC. Translation: CASGLWANRDRGSGANVLTF. This rearrangement joins TRBV12-5 to TRBJ2-6; 10 nucleotides align to TRBD1. Looked up from germline, CDR1 is LGHNT and CDR2 is FRNRAP. The CDR3 runs 20 residues. Losses at the gene ends were 2 bases for V and 4 bases for J; bases not matched to a gene: 14.

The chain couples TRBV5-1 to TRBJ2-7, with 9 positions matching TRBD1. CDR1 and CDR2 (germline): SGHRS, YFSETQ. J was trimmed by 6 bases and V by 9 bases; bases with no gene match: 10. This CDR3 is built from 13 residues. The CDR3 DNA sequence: TGCGCCACCCAGGGACAGGGCACCTCCGAGCAGTACTTC. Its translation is CATQGQGTSEQYF.

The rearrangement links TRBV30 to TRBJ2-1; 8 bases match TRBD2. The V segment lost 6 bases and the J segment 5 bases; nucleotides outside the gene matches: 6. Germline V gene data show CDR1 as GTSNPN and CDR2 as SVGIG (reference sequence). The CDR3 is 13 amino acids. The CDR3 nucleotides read TGTGCCTGTTCGGGAGGGTCCAACAATGAGCAGTTCTTC. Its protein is CACSGGSNNEQFF.

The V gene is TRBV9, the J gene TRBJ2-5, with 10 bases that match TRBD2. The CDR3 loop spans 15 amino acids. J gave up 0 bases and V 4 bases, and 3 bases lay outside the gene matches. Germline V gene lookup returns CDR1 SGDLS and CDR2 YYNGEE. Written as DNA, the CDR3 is TGTGCCAGCAGCCTCGGACTAGCGGACCAAGAGACCCAGTACTTC. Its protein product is CASSLGLADQETQYF.

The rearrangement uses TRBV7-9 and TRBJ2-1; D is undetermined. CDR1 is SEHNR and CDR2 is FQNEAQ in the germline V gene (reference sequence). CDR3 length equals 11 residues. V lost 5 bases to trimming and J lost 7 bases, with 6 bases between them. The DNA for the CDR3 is TGTGCCAGCAGCGGCTGGAATGAGCAGTTCTTC. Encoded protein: CASSGWNEQFF.

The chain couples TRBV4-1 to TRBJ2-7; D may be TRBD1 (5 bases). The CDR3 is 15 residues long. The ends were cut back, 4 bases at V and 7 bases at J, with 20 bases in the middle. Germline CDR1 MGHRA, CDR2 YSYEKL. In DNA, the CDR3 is TGCGCCAGCAGCCCCTCTGGGGCGCGGATGGGAGAGCAGTACTTC. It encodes CASSPSGARMGEQYF.

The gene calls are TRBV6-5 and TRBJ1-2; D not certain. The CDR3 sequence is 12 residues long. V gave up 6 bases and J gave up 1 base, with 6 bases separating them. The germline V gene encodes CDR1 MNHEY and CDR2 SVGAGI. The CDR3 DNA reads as TGTGCCAGCAGCGGGGATAACTATGGCTACACCTTC. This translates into CASSGDNYGYTF.

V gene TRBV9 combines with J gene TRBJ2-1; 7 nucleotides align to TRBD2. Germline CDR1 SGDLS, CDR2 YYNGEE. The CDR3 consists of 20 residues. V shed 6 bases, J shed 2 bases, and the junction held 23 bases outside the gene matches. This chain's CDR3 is CASTRSGLAERTDTYNEQFF. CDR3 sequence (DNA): TGTGCCAGCACCCGGTCCGGGCTAGCGGAACGTACCGACACCTACAATGAGCAGTTCTTC.

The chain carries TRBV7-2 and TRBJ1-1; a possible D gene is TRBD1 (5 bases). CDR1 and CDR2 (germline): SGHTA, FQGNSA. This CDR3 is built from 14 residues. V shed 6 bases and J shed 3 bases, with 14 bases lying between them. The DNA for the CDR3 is TGTGCCAGCAGAAGGTGGACACTCGACACTGAAGCTTTCTTT. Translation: CASRRWTLDTEAFF.

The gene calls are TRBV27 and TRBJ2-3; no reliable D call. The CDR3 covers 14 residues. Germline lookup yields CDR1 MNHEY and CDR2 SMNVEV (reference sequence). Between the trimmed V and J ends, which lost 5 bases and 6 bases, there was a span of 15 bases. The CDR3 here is CASSPSAAWDTQYF. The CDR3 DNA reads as TGTGCCAGCAGTCCTTCGGCGGCGTGGGATACGCAGTATTTT.

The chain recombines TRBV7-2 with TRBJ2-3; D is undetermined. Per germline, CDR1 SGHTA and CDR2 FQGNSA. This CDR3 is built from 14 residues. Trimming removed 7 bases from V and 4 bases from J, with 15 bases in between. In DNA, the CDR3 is TGTGCCAGCACCATCCCGTTTCGGGCAGATACGCAGTATTTT. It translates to CASTIPFRADTQYF.

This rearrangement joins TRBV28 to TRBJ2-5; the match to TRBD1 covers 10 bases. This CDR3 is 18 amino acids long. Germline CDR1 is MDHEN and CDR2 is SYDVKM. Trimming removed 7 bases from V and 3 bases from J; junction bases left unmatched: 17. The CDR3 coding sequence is TGTGCCAGCACGCGGGCTATTGGGACAGGGGTCCATAAAGAGACCCAGTACTTC. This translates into CASTRAIGTGVHKETQYF.

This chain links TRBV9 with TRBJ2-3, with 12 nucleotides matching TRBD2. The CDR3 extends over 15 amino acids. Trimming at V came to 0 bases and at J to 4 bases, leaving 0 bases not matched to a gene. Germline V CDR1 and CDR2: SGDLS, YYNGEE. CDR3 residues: CASSVGLAGADTQYF. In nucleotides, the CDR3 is TGTGCCAGCAGCGTAGGACTAGCGGGAGCAGATACGCAGTATTTT.

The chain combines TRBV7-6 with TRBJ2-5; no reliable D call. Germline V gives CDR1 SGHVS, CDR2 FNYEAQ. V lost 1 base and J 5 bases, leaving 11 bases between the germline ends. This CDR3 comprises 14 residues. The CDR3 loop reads CASSLVQVDETQYF. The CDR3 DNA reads TGTGCCAGCAGCTTAGTGCAGGTGGATGAGACCCAGTACTTC.

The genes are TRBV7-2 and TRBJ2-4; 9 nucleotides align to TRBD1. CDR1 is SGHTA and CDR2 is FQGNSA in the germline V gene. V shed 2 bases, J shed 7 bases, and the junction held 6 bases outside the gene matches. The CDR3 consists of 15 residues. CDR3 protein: CASSLWDREGNIQYF. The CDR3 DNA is TGTGCCAGCAGCTTATGGGACAGGGAGGGCAACATTCAGTACTTC.

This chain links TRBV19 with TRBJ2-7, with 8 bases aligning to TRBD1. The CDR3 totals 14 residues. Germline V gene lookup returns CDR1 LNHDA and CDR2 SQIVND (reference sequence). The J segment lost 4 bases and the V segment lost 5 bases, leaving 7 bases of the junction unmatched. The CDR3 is CASSPRDRIYEQYF. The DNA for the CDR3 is TGTGCCAGTAGTCCAAGGGACAGGATATACGAGCAGTACTTC.

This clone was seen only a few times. Here the CDR3 reads CASSFEHTGGEQYF. The DNA of the CDR3 is TGTGCCAGCAGCTTCGAACACACAGGGGGTGAGCAGTACTTC. This sequence joins TRBV5-6 and TRBJ2-7, with 8 bases aligning to TRBD1. CDR3 length: 14 residues. V shed 2 bases, J shed 7 bases, and the junction held 8 bases outside the gene matches. Per germline, CDR1 SGHDT and CDR2 YYEEEE.

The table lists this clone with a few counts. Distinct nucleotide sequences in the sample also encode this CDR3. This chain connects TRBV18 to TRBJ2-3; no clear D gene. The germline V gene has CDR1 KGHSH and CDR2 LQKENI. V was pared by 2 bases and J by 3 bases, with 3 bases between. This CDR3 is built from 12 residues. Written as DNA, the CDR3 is TGTGCCAGCTCACCATCAACAGATACGCAGTATTTT. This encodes CASSPSTDTQYF.

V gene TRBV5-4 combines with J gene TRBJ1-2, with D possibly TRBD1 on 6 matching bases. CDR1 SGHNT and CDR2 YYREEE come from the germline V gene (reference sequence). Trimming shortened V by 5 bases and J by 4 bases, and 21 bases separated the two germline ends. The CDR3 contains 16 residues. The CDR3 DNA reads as TGTGCCAGCAGGGTCCAAGGCAGGGGAATCGGCTATGGCTACACCTTC. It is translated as CASRVQGRGIGYGYTF.

The chain's CDR3 is CASSPGTANSNQPQHF. The CDR3 DNA sequence: TGTGCCAGCTCACCAGGGACAGCAAATAGCAATCAGCCCCAGCATTTT. The chain combines TRBV18 with TRBJ1-5; 7 bases match TRBD1. The CDR3 is 16 residues long. CDR1 KGHSH and CDR2 LQKENI come from the germline V gene. V shed 2 bases and J 0 bases; nucleotides not matched to a gene: 4.

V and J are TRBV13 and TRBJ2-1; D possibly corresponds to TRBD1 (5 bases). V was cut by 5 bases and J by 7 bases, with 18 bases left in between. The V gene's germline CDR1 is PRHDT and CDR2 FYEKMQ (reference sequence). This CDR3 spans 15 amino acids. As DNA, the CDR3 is TGTGCCAGCAGCCCCGACAGTAGAAATGGGAATGAGCAGTTCTTC. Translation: CASSPDSRNGNEQFF. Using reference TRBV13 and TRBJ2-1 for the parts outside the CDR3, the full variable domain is AAGVIQSPRHLIKEKRETATLKCYPIPRHDTVYWYQQGPGQDPQFLISFYEKMQSDKGSIPDRFSAQQFSDYHSELNMSSLELGDSALYFCASSPDSRNGNEQFFGPGTRLTVL.

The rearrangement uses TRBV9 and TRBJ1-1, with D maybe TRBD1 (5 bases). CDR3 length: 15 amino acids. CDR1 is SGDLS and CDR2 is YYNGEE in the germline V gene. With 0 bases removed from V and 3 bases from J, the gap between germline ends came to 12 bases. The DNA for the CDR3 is TGTGCCAGCAGCGTAGCCCCCTGGGGGGACACTGAAGCTTTCTTT. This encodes CASSVAPWGDTEAFF.